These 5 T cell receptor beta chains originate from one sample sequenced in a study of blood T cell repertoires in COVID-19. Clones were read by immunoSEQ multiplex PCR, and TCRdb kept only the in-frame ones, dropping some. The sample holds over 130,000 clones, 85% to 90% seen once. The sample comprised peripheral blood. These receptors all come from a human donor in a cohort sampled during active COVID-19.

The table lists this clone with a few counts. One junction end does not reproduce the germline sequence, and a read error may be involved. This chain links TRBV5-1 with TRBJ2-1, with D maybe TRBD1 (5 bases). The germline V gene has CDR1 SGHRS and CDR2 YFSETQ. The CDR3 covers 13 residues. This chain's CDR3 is CASSSTRTNPSIF. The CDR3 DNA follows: TGCGCCAGCAGCTCGACACGGACAAATCCAAGTATCTTC.

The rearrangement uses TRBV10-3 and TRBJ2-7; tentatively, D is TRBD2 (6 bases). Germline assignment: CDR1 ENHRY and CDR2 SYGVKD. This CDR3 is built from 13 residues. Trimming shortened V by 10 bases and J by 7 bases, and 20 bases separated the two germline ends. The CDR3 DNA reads TGTGCCACTCACTCGGAGGGGTTGGGTGAGCAGTACTTC. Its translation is CATHSEGLGEQYF.

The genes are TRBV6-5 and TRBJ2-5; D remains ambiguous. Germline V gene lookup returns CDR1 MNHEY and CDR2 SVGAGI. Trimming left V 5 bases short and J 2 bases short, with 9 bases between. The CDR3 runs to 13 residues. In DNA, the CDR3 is TGTGCCAGCAGTCGGCGGCGGCAAGAGACCCAGTACTTC. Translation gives CASSRRRQETQYF.

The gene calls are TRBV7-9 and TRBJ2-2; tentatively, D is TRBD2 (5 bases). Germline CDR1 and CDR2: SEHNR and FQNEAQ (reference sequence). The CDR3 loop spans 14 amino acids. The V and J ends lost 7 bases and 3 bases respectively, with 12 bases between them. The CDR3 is CASTRSGDTGELFF. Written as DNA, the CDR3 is TGTGCCAGCACCAGATCCGGGGACACCGGGGAGCTGTTTTTT.

CDR3 amino acids: CASRAGVYTEAFF. Here the CDR3 DNA reads TGTGCCAGCAGGGCAGGGGTTTACACTGAAGCTTTCTTT. This sequence joins TRBV12-3 or TRBV12-4 and TRBJ1-1; D is possibly TRBD1 (6 bases). There are 13 residues in the CDR3. V lost 6 bases, J lost 3 bases, and 11 bases lay in between.